The 28 T cell receptor beta chains given below trace back to one sample, sequenced in a study of molecular identifiers for immune sequencing clone quantification. TCRdb redid the calling of the PCR reads with MiXCR, one entry per CDR3 protein. The sample carries around 460,000 distinct CDR3 sequences, around 25% recorded once. The sequenced material came from naive CD8+ T cells from blood, with Jurkat cell RNA spiked in. Specified subset: FACS-sorted CD8+CD4-CCR7+CD45RA+ naive T cells. Receptor source: a human donor in good health. Some libraries in this study had Jurkat cell RNA spiked in.

This clonotype was counted between two and nine times. The chain has TRBV3-1 and TRBJ1-4, with D hard to call. The CDR3 is 13 residues long. Germline V lookup: CDR1 LGHDT, CDR2 YNNKEL (reference sequence). V lost 1 base to trimming and J lost 8 bases, with 8 bases between them. For the CDR3, the DNA is TGTGCCAGCAGCCAAGGACGCCGCGAAAAACTGTTTTTT. Its translation is CASSQGRREKLFF.

This clonotype was observed many times. The V gene is TRBV29-1, the J gene TRBJ2-2; 10 bases align to TRBD1. The germline V gene has CDR1 SQVTM and CDR2 ANQGSEA. J was trimmed by 5 bases and V by 0 bases; bases with no gene match: 6. This CDR3 is 16 amino acids long. In DNA form, the CDR3 reads TGCAGCGTTGAAGATCACGGGACAGGGGTGACCGGGGAGCTGTTTTTT. The encoded protein is CSVEDHGTGVTGELFF.

This clonotype was found many times. J is TRBJ2-7 and V is TRBV23-1; D ambiguous. TRBV23-1 is an ORF; its function is uncertain. V was pared by 6 bases and J by 5 bases, with 32 bases between. The CDR3 is 19 amino acids. This CDR3 is CASSPPEIIYTIGIDEQYF. The CDR3 region has the DNA TGCGCCAGCAGCCCACCCGAAATCATTTATACCATAGGGATCGACGAGCAGTACTTC.

The V call is TRBV7-9, the J call TRBJ2-4, with 8 positions matching TRBD1. Germline V gene sequence: CDR1 SEHNR, CDR2 FQNEAQ (reference sequence). V dropped 3 bases and J dropped 1; count of bases not matched to a gene: 11. The CDR3 is 18 residues long. The CDR3 reads CASSFLQGAFLAKNIQYF. CDR3 in DNA: TGTGCCAGCAGCTTCCTTCAGGGGGCTTTTCTCGCCAAAAACATTCAGTACTTC.

About this clonotype itself: A much larger clone lies one base from this, so it may be a read error. The CDR3 sequence: CASSYGQGAQPQHF. DNA of the CDR3: TGTGCCAGCAGTTACGGACAGGGGGCTCAGCCCCAGCATTTT. V gene TRBV28 combines with J gene TRBJ1-5, with 11 bases fitting TRBD1. Trimming took 4 bases from V and 6 from J; bases not matched to a gene: 2. From germline, CDR1 is MDHEN and CDR2 SYDVKM. CDR3 size: 14 residues.

The sample holds many counts of this clonotype. The CDR3 here is CASSPLPGGLDEQYF. The DNA for the CDR3 is TGCGCCAGCAGCCCCCTTCCGGGGGGCTTGGACGAGCAGTACTTC. V is TRBV4-3 and J is TRBJ2-7, with D possibly being TRBD2 (7 bases). CDR1 and CDR2 (germline): LGHNA, YSLEER. Trimming took 4 bases from V and 5 from J, leaving 18 bases between them. The CDR3 is 15 residues long.

The CDR3 region has the DNA TGTGCCAGCCGCCCCCAGGTGGGCCCCTACGAGCAGTACTTC. This sequence encodes CASRPQVGPYEQYF. The chain employs TRBV7-9 and TRBJ2-7; no clear D gene. Germline values: CDR1 SEHNR, CDR2 FQNEAQ (reference sequence). V gave up 8 bases and J gave up 2 bases, with 16 bases separating them. The CDR3 is made up of 14 amino acids.

The sample holds many counts of this clonotype. The V gene is TRBV5-1, the J gene TRBJ1-1; TRBD1 matches 10 bases. Germline lookup yields CDR1 SGHRS and CDR2 YFSETQ. The J segment lost 4 bases and the V segment lost 0 bases, leaving 6 bases of the junction unmatched. The CDR3 is 16 amino acids. In DNA form, the CDR3 reads TGCGCCAGCAGCTTGGGGGGACAGGGGTCGGGCACTGAAGCTTTCTTT. Encoded protein: CASSLGGQGSGTEAFF.

The sample holds a few counts of this clonotype. The chain uses TRBV12-3 or TRBV12-4 and TRBJ2-1; TRBD2 agrees at 7 bases. This CDR3 has 16 amino acids. The junction had 12 bases not matched to a gene; V was cut back by 2 bases and J by 8 bases. As DNA, the CDR3 is TGTGCCAGCAGTTTATCCCTCGGCGGGAGCGGCCATGAGCAGTTCTTC. It specifies CASSLSLGGSGHEQFF.

The chain couples TRBV2 to TRBJ2-7; maybe TRBD2 (6 bases). V was pared by 10 bases and J by 3 bases, with 16 bases between. Germline V gene lookup returns CDR1 SNHLY and CDR2 FYNNEI. This CDR3 region has 13 residues. The CDR3 region is CAINRVRGYEQYF. As DNA, the CDR3 is TGTGCCATCAACCGGGTGCGGGGCTACGAGCAGTACTTC.

This clonotype has a count of ten or more. The chain recombines TRBV5-1 with TRBJ2-7; TRBD1 agrees at 9 bases. The CDR3 is 14 residues long. The germline CDR1 and CDR2 sequences are SGHRS and YFSETQ. V lost 4 bases to trimming and J lost 3 bases; unmatched junction nucleotides: 5. The CDR3 protein is CASSEGQGFYEQYF. For the CDR3, the DNA is TGCGCCAGCAGCGAGGGACAGGGTTTCTACGAGCAGTACTTC.

About this clonotype: This may arise from a read error, as a much more abundant clone is one base away. The rearrangement joins TRBV13 to TRBJ2-2; a possible D gene is TRBD2 (5 bases). Per germline, CDR1 PRHDT and CDR2 FYEKMQ (reference sequence). The CDR3 runs to 12 residues. DNA of the CDR3: TGTGCCAGCAGCCCGTACACCGGGGAGCTGTCTTTT. Amino acids: CASSPYTGELSF.

In regard to this clonotype: This likely comes from a read error, as the CDR3 has no conserved phenylalanine or tryptophan at its end. The chain links TRBV20-1 to TRBJ2-7; no definite D call. V lost 1 base, J lost 4 bases, and 8 bases lay in between. There are 12 residues in the CDR3. Per germline, CDR1 DFQATT and CDR2 SNEGSKA (reference sequence). The CDR3 DNA reads as TGCAGTGCTAGAGGCGAGGCTTACGAGCAGTACATC. This encodes CSARGEAYEQYI.

Comments on this clonotype: Possible read error: a much larger clone is one base away. The conserved phenylalanine or tryptophan is not found at the CDR3 terminus, so this likely reflects a read error. This chain uses TRBV30 with TRBJ1-1; D remains ambiguous. V lost 2 bases and J lost 9, with 13 bases in between. CDR3 length: 12 residues. Per the germline V gene, CDR1 is GTSNPN and CDR2 is SVGIG (reference sequence). DNA for the CDR3: TGTGCCTGGAGTCCCGAGGTGGGAAAAGCTTTCCTT. Its translation is CAWSPEVGKAFL.

The chain is built from TRBV12-3 or TRBV12-4 and TRBJ2-1; tentatively, D is TRBD2 (6 bases). The CDR3 is 14 residues long. V lost 6 bases and J lost 15, with 24 bases in between. This CDR3 is CASSHSRDSPVTFF. The CDR3 DNA reads as TGTGCCAGCAGCCACTCGCGGGATAGTCCTGTTACGTTCTTC.

To note about this clonotype: The CDR3 carries no conserved terminal phenylalanine or tryptophan, so it likely arises from a read error. The chain links TRBV7-9 to TRBJ1-1; D might be TRBD1 (6 bases). The germline V and J ends were trimmed by 11 bases and 1 base, with 23 bases remaining between them. Germline assignment: CDR1 SEHNR and CDR2 FQNEAQ (reference sequence). CDR3 length: 16 amino acids. The DNA for the CDR3 is TGTGCCGGTTCGTCGACCGGGAGGGGGTGGAACACTGAAGCTTTCTCT. It yields the protein CAGSSTGRGWNTEAFS.

A note on this clonotype: A much larger clonotype is one base distant, so this may be a read error. CDR3 sequence reads: CSVRGSSGTSTDAQYF. The CDR3 nucleotides read TGCAGCGTGCGGGGGTCGAGCGGGACTAGCACAGATGCGCAGTATTTT. The chain employs TRBV29-1 and TRBJ2-3; 9 bases line up with TRBD2. This CDR3 region has 16 residues. In germline, CDR1 is SQVTM, CDR2 ANQGSEA.

The chain uses TRBV11-3 and TRBJ2-5; D not certain. With 4 bases removed from V and 0 bases from J, the gap between germline ends came to 9 bases. CDR3 size: 14 residues. CDR1 and CDR2 from the germline V gene are SGHNT and YENEEA. CDR3 nucleotides: TGTGCCAGCAGCTCCTGGCAGAACCAAGAGACCCAGTACTTC. This codes for CASSSWQNQETQYF.

V and J are TRBV20-1 and TRBJ2-3; 14 nucleotides agree with TRBD2. CDR1 DFQATT and CDR2 SNEGSKA come from the germline V gene (reference sequence). V lost 3 bases, J lost 4 bases, and 3 bases stayed unmatched. CDR3 size: 15 residues. The CDR3 nucleotides read TGCAGTGCTAGGCGACTAGCGGGAGGGCCAGATACGCAGTATTTT. It is translated as CSARRLAGGPDTQYF.

This clonotype was found a few times. This chain connects TRBV24-1 to TRBJ2-1, with 7 positions matching TRBD1. This CDR3 comprises 13 residues. V gave up 6 bases and J gave up 5 bases; unmatched junction bases: 3. CDR1 and CDR2 from the germline V gene are KGHDR and SFDVKD. CDR3 coding DNA: TGTGCCACCAGTCCGGGACAGAACAATGAGCAGTTCTTC. Translation: CATSPGQNNEQFF.

To note about this clonotype: A read error may account for a junction end that differs from germline. The chain recombines TRBV13 with TRBJ1-2; D remains unclear. CDR3 length equals 15 residues. Germline CDR1 reads PRHDT; CDR2 reads FYEKMQ (reference sequence). The CDR3 sequence: CASSPPEQNGYDYTF. DNA for the CDR3: TGTGCCAGCAGCCCTCCCGAACAGAATGGCTATGACTACACCTTC.

The chain links TRBV5-1 to TRBJ2-5, with a possible D match to TRBD2 (7 bases). Trimming cost V 2 bases and J 5 bases, with 19 bases left between them. Germline values: CDR1 SGHRS, CDR2 YFSETQ. The CDR3 is 16 amino acids. Here the CDR3 reads CASSLLFGRGGETQYF. The DNA for the CDR3 is TGCGCCAGCAGCTTACTCTTCGGCAGGGGAGGGGAGACCCAGTACTTC.

This clonotype was detected many times. The chain employs TRBV12-3 or TRBV12-4 and TRBJ2-7; D not certain. The V and J ends lost 3 bases and 2 bases respectively, with 5 bases between them. The CDR3 length is 12 residues. CDR3 residues: CASSFKTYEQYF. CDR3 in DNA: TGTGCCAGCAGTTTTAAAACCTACGAGCAGTACTTC.

This sequence joins TRBV20-1 and TRBJ2-3; maybe TRBD1 (6 bases). Germline V CDR1 and CDR2: DFQATT, SNEGSKA (reference sequence). The CDR3 loop spans 14 amino acids. V lost 2 bases, J lost 4 bases, and 13 bases lay in between. The CDR3 region has the DNA TGCAGTGCTAGAACTACAGGGCTAGCAGATACGCAGTATTTT. Translating it yields CSARTTGLADTQYF.

CDR3 in amino acids: CASSPTSGAETQYF. The CDR3 DNA reads TGTGCCAGCAGTCCGACTAGCGGGGCAGAGACCCAGTACTTC. J is TRBJ2-5 and V is TRBV6-2 or TRBV6-3; the match to TRBD2 covers 11 bases. Losses at the gene ends were 5 bases for V and 4 bases for J; bases not matched to a gene: 3. The CDR3 runs 14 residues. Germline V CDR1 and CDR2: MNHEY, SVGEGT.

This clonotype has more than one count but fewer than ten. The CDR3 DNA follows: TGTGCCACCCGAGATAGCGGGAGAAGATTGGATGAGCAGTTCTTC. It codes for CATRDSGRRLDEQFF. The chain couples TRBV12-3 or TRBV12-4 to TRBJ2-1; 9 nucleotides match TRBD2. V lost 10 bases, J lost 8 bases, and 15 bases stayed unmatched. The CDR3 has 15 amino acids.

Only a few counts were recorded for this clonotype. This chain's CDR3 is CASSPGANSNQPQHF. CDR3 DNA: TGTGCCAGTAGTCCTGGGGCGAATAGCAATCAGCCCCAGCATTTT. The chain couples TRBV19 to TRBJ1-5; the D gene is possibly TRBD1 (5 bases). There are 15 residues in the CDR3. V was shortened by 5 bases and J by 0 bases, with 11 bases between the two germline ends. The germline CDR1 and CDR2 sequences are LNHDA and SQIVND (reference sequence).

This chain joins TRBV20-1 and TRBJ2-7; the match to TRBD2 covers 11 bases. The junction had 7 bases not matched to a gene; V was cut back by 6 bases and J by 3 bases. This CDR3 contains 14 residues. Germline CDR1 reads DFQATT; CDR2 reads SNEGSKA (reference sequence). The CDR3 nucleotides are TGCAGTGCACGCACTAGCGGGAGTTACTACGAGCAGTACTTC. Encoded protein: CSARTSGSYYEQYF.